Sequencing of this T cell receptor (beta chain) was carried out in a study of blood T cell repertoires in COVID-19. Study at large: Sources were T cells, B-cell-depleted T cells, or PBMCs; the material itself was cDNA or gDNA.

The CDR3 extends over 14 amino acids. Germline CDR1 is SGHNT and CDR2 is YYREEE (reference sequence). With V trimmed by 2 bases and J by 5 bases, 5 bases remained unmatched. In Cohort 3, a recovered donor had either two negative PCRs, clearance, or symptom resolution. Methods used by the authors: Amplifying reference gene primers gave estimates of nucleated cell counts. Repertoires were generated with immunoSEQ multiplex PCR, while TCRdb's copy carries only in-frame clones and drops some. V and J calls and clone size come straight from that table; D and trimming were deduced from the DNA. The table shows about 160,000 clones, with 80% to 85% occurring only once.

Sequenced input: PBMCs or T cells enriched from blood (not recorded which). The chain couples TRBV5-4 to TRBJ2-3; 7 nucleotides align to TRBD2. This TCR came from a woman aged 50 to 60 who had recovered from COVID-19. In DNA, the CDR3 is TGTGCCAGCAGCTTTGTGGGGGGGAGAGATACGCAGTATTTT. Translated, it gives CASSFVGGRDTQYF.